Following are 12 T cell receptor beta chains from one sample sequenced in a study of circulating CD8 cells and anti-PD-1 response in melanoma. Four subsets defined by PD-1 and/or TIGIT were sorted from live CD3+CD8+TCRalphabeta+ cells. Using roughly 16 ng of total RNA, TCR libraries were made with the QIAseq Immune Repertoire TCR panel. TCRdb fed the reads into MiXCR, producing one record per CDR3 protein. The data show about 660 distinct CDR3 sequences, with 7.5% to 8.5% seen just once and about 16% held by the top ten. This sample comprised CD8+ T cells from PBMCs, obtained at baseline or after one month of anti-PD-1 therapy (not recorded which). The receptors shown here come from a human donor with melanoma.

In its sample, this clonotype was seen a few times. The rearrangement joins TRBV7-3 to TRBJ2-2, with 9 bases fitting TRBD1. Germline CDR1 is SGHTA and CDR2 is FQGTGA. This CDR3 is 14 amino acids long. With 6 bases clipped from V and 7 bases from J, the junction kept 6 bases outside the gene matches. The CDR3 nucleotides read TGTGCCAGCAGGCGAGGACAGGGGAGCGGGGAGCTGTTTTTT. It specifies CASRRGQGSGELFF.

This clonotype is labeled medium-sized. J is TRBJ2-1 and V is TRBV28; no reliable D call. Germline assignment: CDR1 MDHEN and CDR2 SYDVKM. The CDR3 totals 16 residues. V was clipped by 2 bases and J by 0 bases, with 11 bases between them. The CDR3 nucleotides are TGTGCCAGCAGTTTAAATCACCAAGACTCCTACAATGAGCAGTTCTTC. Amino acid sequence: CASSLNHQDSYNEQFF.

By share of the sample, this clonotype is medium-sized. The chain joins TRBV13 to TRBJ2-3; the D gene could be TRBD1 or TRBD2 (5 bases each). V lost 1 base and J lost 3, with 11 bases in between. CDR1 and CDR2 from the germline V gene are PRHDT and FYEKMQ (reference sequence). This CDR3 is built from 15 residues. The CDR3 sequence is CASSLESGGTDTQYF. The CDR3 region has the DNA TGTGCCAGCAGCTTAGAAAGTGGGGGAACAGATACGCAGTATTTT.

This clonotype was counted between two and nine times. The chain employs TRBV28 and TRBJ1-2, with a possible D match to TRBD1 (5 bases). CDR3 size: 13 residues. Germline V gene lookup returns CDR1 MDHEN and CDR2 SYDVKM. Between the trimmed V and J ends, which lost 5 bases and 10 bases, there was a span of 17 bases. The CDR3 nucleotides read TGTGCCAGCAGTCGTCCCGGGAGGGGTGACTACACCTTC. Residues: CASSRPGRGDYTF.

This clonotype was picked up a small number of times. This chain joins TRBV21-1 and TRBJ2-1; the DNA was not used to check the table's D call, TRBD1. TRBV21-1 constitutes a pseudogene. The CDR3 totals 14 residues. The CDR3 is CASTGARTNDEQFF. For the CDR3, the DNA is TGTGCCAGCACAGGGGCCCGGACTAACGATGAGCAGTTCTTC.

This clonotype is large (0.1 to 1%) by share. The genes are TRBV24-1 and TRBJ2-3; maybe TRBD1 (6 bases). Germline V lookup: CDR1 KGHDR, CDR2 SFDVKD. The CDR3 length is 17 residues. Trimming shortened V by 5 bases and J by 0 bases, and 17 bases separated the two germline ends. CDR3 amino acids: CATSGPPRRGSTDTQYF. The CDR3 DNA is TGTGCCACCAGTGGCCCCCCCCGCAGGGGCAGCACAGATACGCAGTATTTT.

This clonotype is large within its sample. The chain links TRBV27 to TRBJ2-3; no clear D. From germline, CDR1 is MNHEY and CDR2 SMNVEV (reference sequence). Trimming stripped 3 bases from V and 0 bases from J, with 10 bases between. The CDR3 is made up of 15 amino acids. CDR3 in amino acids: CASSFELESTDTQYF. CDR3 bases: TGTGCCAGCAGTTTTGAGTTAGAAAGCACAGATACGCAGTATTTT.

By sample fraction, this clonotype is large. The J gene is TRBJ2-6, the V gene TRBV19; D remains ambiguous. Between the trimmed V and J ends, which lost 3 bases and 1 base, there was a span of 7 bases. This CDR3 spans 15 amino acids. Per germline, CDR1 LNHDA and CDR2 SQIVND (reference sequence). The CDR3 is CASSIITSGANVLTF. CDR3 DNA sequence: TGTGCCAGTAGTATTATCACATCTGGGGCCAACGTCCTGACTTTC.

By sample fraction, this clonotype is large. The CDR3 DNA is TGCAGCGTTGAAGGACTAGCGGGGGGAGACTACGAGCAGTACTTC. It yields the protein CSVEGLAGGDYEQYF. The J gene is TRBJ2-7, the V gene TRBV29-1; 13 positions match TRBD2. Per the germline V gene, CDR1 is SQVTM and CDR2 is ANQGSEA. CDR3 length: 15 residues. Trimming cost V 1 base and J 3 bases; bases outside gene matches: 3.

To note about this clonotype: The germline gene is not matched at one end of the junction; a read error may be the cause. The V call is TRBV13, the J call TRBJ1-1, with D possibly matching TRBD1 (5 bases). Germline CDR1 is PRHDT and CDR2 is FYEKMQ (reference sequence). The CDR3 is 13 amino acids. CDR3 residues: CASSVGGGTEAFF. The DNA of the CDR3 is TGTGCCAGCAGCGTAGGCGGGGGGACTGAAGCTTTCTTT.

Sample share makes this clonotype large (0.1 to 1%). This sequence joins TRBV24-1 and TRBJ2-5; D assignment may be TRBD1 or TRBD2 (5 bases each). The CDR3 sequence is 19 residues long. Germline assignment: CDR1 KGHDR and CDR2 SFDVKD. V was clipped by 1 base and J by 0 bases, with 20 bases between them. This CDR3 is CATSDFAGTGQSYQETQYF. The CDR3 nucleotides read TGTGCCACCAGTGATTTTGCAGGGACGGGGCAATCGTACCAAGAGACCCAGTACTTC.

This clonotype ranks as medium-sized (0.01 to 0.1%). The gene calls are TRBV29-1 and TRBJ2-2; 7 positions match TRBD1. The CDR3 covers 15 residues. V lost 1 base to trimming and J lost 3 bases; unmatched junction nucleotides: 5. Germline assignment: CDR1 SQVTM and CDR2 ANQGSEA. The CDR3 DNA reads as TGCAGCGTTGAAGGCAGGGGGTTGCACACCGGGGAGCTGTTTTTT. This translates into CSVEGRGLHTGELFF.